Following are 29 T cell receptor beta chains from one sample sequenced in a study of patients and donors after allogeneic stem cell transplantation. Using its own MiXCR run on the RT-PCR reads, TCRdb lists one record per CDR3 protein. Of hundreds of thousands of distinct CDR3 sequences in the sample, more than 15% were seen once. The sequenced sample consisted of blood, either unsorted or a sorted T cell fraction (not recorded which). These receptors all stem from a human donor who was either an allogeneic HSCT recipient or a stem cell or donor lymphocyte infusion donor (not recorded which). It is not recorded whose cells these are; they may come from a transplant donor.

CDR3 in amino acids: CAISDPGTTGSAEQYF. CDR3 DNA sequence: TGTGCCATCAGTGATCCCGGGACTACAGGTTCCGCCGAGCAGTACTTC. The rearrangement joins TRBV10-3 to TRBJ2-7; 7 nucleotides line up with TRBD2. V lost 3 bases and J lost 6; bases outside the gene matches: 14. Germline loops: CDR1 ENHRY, CDR2 SYGVKD. There are 16 residues in the CDR3.

The CDR3 nucleotides are TGTGCCAGCAGCGTAGTTGGAGGGTCTATCACTGAAGCTTTCTTT. This translates into CASSVVGGSITEAFF. This chain links TRBV9 with TRBJ1-1; D is unclear. The germline V and J ends were trimmed by 0 bases and 4 bases, with 13 bases remaining between them. The CDR3 runs 15 residues. Looked up from germline, CDR1 is SGDLS and CDR2 is YYNGEE.

The table lists this clonotype with a few counts. This chain uses TRBV7-2 with TRBJ1-6; D is undetermined. V was shortened by 6 bases and J by 7 bases, with 16 bases between the two germline ends. The CDR3 consists of 15 residues. The germline V gene has CDR1 SGHTA and CDR2 FQGNSA. The CDR3 nucleotides read TGTGCCAGCAGTCTAGTGACCGGCGGGAATTCACCCCTCCACTTT. Translating it yields CASSLVTGGNSPLHF.

A few counts support this clonotype. This chain links TRBV29-1 with TRBJ1-1; 7 positions match TRBD1. The germline V gene has CDR1 SQVTM and CDR2 ANQGSEA. This CDR3 is built from 13 residues. Unmatched junction bases numbered 11, after V lost 5 bases and J lost 8 bases. CDR3 region: CSVMRRGQGEAFF. CDR3 nucleotides: TGCAGCGTTATGAGGAGGGGGCAGGGAGAAGCTTTCTTT.

There are a few counts of this clonotype. The chain joins TRBV9 to TRBJ1-3, with a possible D match to TRBD1 (6 bases). Germline CDR1 reads SGDLS; CDR2 reads YYNGEE. The CDR3 has 15 residues. V gave up 1 base and J gave up 4 bases, with 12 bases separating them. The CDR3: CASSVIPGGGNTIYF. The CDR3 DNA sequence: TGTGCCAGCAGCGTAATCCCGGGGGGCGGAAACACCATATATTTT.

This clonotype was seen a handful of times. The rearrangement uses TRBV11-3 and TRBJ2-3; 8 bases fit TRBD1. Trimming cost V 5 bases and J 5 bases; bases outside gene matches: 6. The CDR3 is 14 residues long. CDR1 SGHNT and CDR2 YENEEA come from the germline V gene. The CDR3 DNA sequence: TGTGCCAGCAGCCCGGGACAGGTGGGAGATACGCAGTATTTT. Translation: CASSPGQVGDTQYF.

This clonotype was counted between two and nine times. The V and J genes are TRBV5-1 and TRBJ1-5, with D possibly being TRBD1 (5 bases). The V gene's germline CDR1 is SGHRS and CDR2 YFSETQ. Trimming removed 4 bases from V and 5 bases from J, with 10 bases in between. The CDR3 is 13 residues long. CDR3 protein: CASSHGADQPQHF. CDR3 nucleotides: TGCGCCAGCAGCCATGGGGCAGATCAGCCCCAGCATTTT.

This clonotype was observed many times. In nucleotides, the CDR3 is TGCAGCGTTGAGGGGAAAAGCCGATTGACCCAGTACTTC. This gives the protein CSVEGKSRLTQYF. V and J are TRBV29-1 and TRBJ2-5; D is undetermined. There are 13 residues in the CDR3. Trimming stripped 3 bases from V and 7 bases from J, with 15 bases between. Germline V gene sequence: CDR1 SQVTM, CDR2 ANQGSEA.

J is TRBJ2-7 and V is TRBV4-1; TRBD2 aligns across 8 bases. CDR1 is MGHRA and CDR2 is YSYEKL in the germline V gene. CDR3 length: 19 amino acids. With 2 bases clipped from V and 3 bases from J, the junction kept 18 bases outside the gene matches. CDR3 residues: CASSQRVGKAGALVYEQYF. CDR3 sequence (DNA): TGCGCCAGCAGCCAACGAGTGGGAAAAGCGGGAGCCTTAGTCTACGAGCAGTACTTC.

The J gene is TRBJ2-3, the V gene TRBV9; D call uncertain. The CDR3 is 17 residues long. Germline V gene lookup returns CDR1 SGDLS and CDR2 YYNGEE. Trimming shortened V by 2 bases and J by 1 base, and 17 bases separated the two germline ends. The DNA of the CDR3 is TGTGCCAGCAGCGTGACGCCAGAGCTAGGTCGCACAGATACGCAGTATTTT. As protein: CASSVTPELGRTDTQYF.

The genes are TRBV12-3 or TRBV12-4 and TRBJ2-3, with D possibly TRBD1 on 6 matching bases. The CDR3 runs to 14 residues. V was cut by 5 bases and J by 1 base, with 10 bases left in between. CDR3 nucleotide sequence: TGTGCCAGCAGTACAGGGCCAGGCACAGATACGCAGTATTTT. Protein sequence: CASSTGPGTDTQYF.

This clonotype was detected a few times. The chain employs TRBV27 and TRBJ2-2; D is unclear. From germline, CDR1 is MNHEY and CDR2 SMNVEV (reference sequence). Trimming removed 3 bases at V and 5 bases at J, with 7 bases between. The CDR3 has 13 residues. The chain's CDR3 is CASSFYSTGELFF. CDR3 DNA sequence: TGTGCCAGCAGTTTTTACTCGACCGGGGAGCTGTTTTTT.

This clonotype has just a few counts. This chain joins TRBV9 and TRBJ1-2; TRBD1 might be the D (6 bases). The V end was cut by 4 bases, the J end by 4 bases, with 11 bases between. This CDR3 is built from 13 residues. Germline values: CDR1 SGDLS, CDR2 YYNGEE. In nucleotides, the CDR3 is TGTGCCAGCAGCTCACAGGGTTTCTATGGCTACACCTTC. It specifies CASSSQGFYGYTF.

This chain connects TRBV21-1 to TRBJ2-1; whether TRBD2, the table's D call, matches the DNA was not checked. TRBV21-1 is termed a pseudogene. The length of the CDR3 is 13 residues. In DNA, the CDR3 is TGTGCCAGCAGCGCCCGGACTACCCGTGAGCAGTTCTTC. It is translated as CASSARTTREQFF.

The V and J genes are TRBV6-1 and TRBJ2-7, with unresolved D. CDR3 size: 12 residues. V was trimmed by 5 bases and J by 5 bases, leaving 10 bases between them. Germline V gene sequence: CDR1 MNHNS, CDR2 SASEGT. CDR3 amino acids: CASSPRDHEQYF. In DNA, the CDR3 is TGTGCCAGCAGTCCTAGAGACCACGAGCAGTACTTC.

This rearrangement joins TRBV11-3 to TRBJ2-3; tentatively, D is TRBD2 (6 bases). Germline CDR1 and CDR2: SGHNT and YENEEA. The V end was cut by 5 bases, the J end by 4 bases, with 19 bases between. This CDR3 has 16 amino acids. CDR3 loop: CASSPLGGPTADTQYF. As DNA, the CDR3 is TGTGCCAGCAGCCCACTGGGGGGACCAACCGCAGATACGCAGTATTTT. The full variable domain, with the rest looked up from reference TRBV11-3 and TRBJ2-3, is EAGVVQSPRYKIIEKKQPVAFWCNPISGHNTLYWYLQNLGQGPELLIRYENEEAVDDSQLPKDRFSAERLKGVDSTLKIQPAELGDSAVYLCASSPLGGPTADTQYFGPGTRLTVL.

The chain joins TRBV5-1 to TRBJ1-1, with D tentatively TRBD1 (5 bases). The CDR3 contains 16 residues. CDR1 is SGHRS and CDR2 is YFSETQ in the germline V gene. V gave up 0 bases and J gave up 0 bases, with 12 bases separating them. CDR3 residues: CASSLVGTAMNTEAFF. The CDR3 coding sequence is TGCGCCAGCAGCTTGGTTGGGACGGCTATGAACACTGAAGCTTTCTTT. Full variable domain (remainder filled in from reference TRBV5-1 and TRBJ1-1): KAGVTQTPRYLIKTRGQQVTLSCSPISGHRSVSWYQQTPGQGLQFLFEYFSETQRNKGNFPGRFSGRQFSNSRSEMNVSTLELGDSALYLCASSLVGTAMNTEAFFGQGTRLTVV.

This clonotype came up a few times. This rearrangement joins TRBV7-3 to TRBJ2-1, with D tentatively TRBD2 (6 bases). The CDR3 spans 16 residues. The germline CDR1 and CDR2 sequences are SGHTA and FQGTGA. Trimming shortened V by 5 bases and J by 2 bases, and 16 bases separated the two germline ends. CDR3 DNA: TGTGCCAGCAGCCCGTATCTAGCGTCCCCCTACAATGAGCAGTTCTTC. Amino acid sequence: CASSPYLASPYNEQFF.

This clonotype came up a few times. The V gene is TRBV19, the J gene TRBJ1-1; the match to TRBD1 covers 10 bases. Trimming at V came to 7 bases and at J to 2 bases, leaving 10 bases not matched to a gene. Germline-derived CDR1 and CDR2 are LNHDA and SQIVND (reference sequence). CDR3 length: 16 amino acids. The CDR3 reads CASTNSRTGGNTEAFF. The CDR3 nucleotides are TGTGCCAGTACCAACTCTCGGACAGGGGGAAACACTGAAGCTTTCTTT.

This clonotype has just a few counts. The V call is TRBV6-1, the J call TRBJ2-7; 7 positions agree with TRBD1. Unmatched junction bases numbered 5, after V lost 6 bases and J lost 0 bases. The CDR3 is 14 residues long. Germline V lookup: CDR1 MNHNS, CDR2 SASEGT. CDR3 amino acids: CASSQGQVSYEQYF. In nucleotides, the CDR3 is TGTGCCAGCAGCCAAGGACAGGTCTCCTACGAGCAGTACTTC.

The V and J genes are TRBV20-1 and TRBJ2-7; 9 bases map to TRBD2. J gave up 3 bases and V 0 bases, and 9 bases lay outside the gene matches. CDR3 length: 16 amino acids. From germline, CDR1 is DFQATT and CDR2 SNEGSKA (reference sequence). CDR3 protein: CSARDTLAGLSYEQYF. The CDR3 DNA reads as TGCAGTGCTAGAGATACGCTAGCGGGACTCAGCTACGAGCAGTACTTC.

Many counts were recorded for this clonotype. The CDR3 region has the DNA TGTGCCAGCAGCCCTAACACAGATACGCAGTATTTT. This codes for CASSPNTDTQYF. The V call is TRBV7-3, the J call TRBJ2-3; D not resolved. The germline gives CDR1 SGHTA, CDR2 FQGTGA. V gave up 5 bases and J gave up 2 bases, with 5 bases separating them. CDR3 length: 12 amino acids.

The rearrangement links TRBV4-2 to TRBJ1-5; 8 bases map to TRBD1. The germline V gene encodes CDR1 LGHNA and CDR2 YNFKEQ. There are 14 residues in the CDR3. V lost 2 bases and J lost 6; bases outside the gene matches: 3. CDR3 sequence reads: CASSQNRGSQPQHF. The CDR3 bases are TGTGCCAGCAGCCAAAACAGGGGGAGTCAGCCCCAGCATTTT.

This clonotype was counted between two and nine times. V usage is TRBV5-1 and J usage is TRBJ1-2, with 8 bases that match TRBD1. The CDR3 loop spans 15 amino acids. The V and J ends lost 0 bases and 6 bases, in that order; junction bases with no gene match: 7. Per the germline V gene, CDR1 is SGHRS and CDR2 is YFSETQ. The CDR3 nucleotides read TGCGCCAGCAGCTTGGGGCGCGTGACAGGGGATGGCTACACCTTC. Its protein product is CASSLGRVTGDGYTF.

This clonotype was counted only a few times. The V call is TRBV3-1, the J call TRBJ2-3; the D gene is possibly TRBD2 (5 bases). The germline V and J ends were trimmed by 0 bases and 8 bases, with 12 bases remaining between them. The V gene's germline CDR1 is LGHDT and CDR2 YNNKEL (reference sequence). The CDR3 runs 14 residues. The CDR3 loop reads CASSQELVAGTQYF. The CDR3 DNA sequence: TGTGCCAGCAGCCAAGAACTAGTTGCGGGTACGCAGTATTTT.

This clonotype was found a few times. The chain recombines TRBV6-6 with TRBJ1-1; D uncertain. Germline V gene sequence: CDR1 MNHNY, CDR2 SVGAGI (reference sequence). V lost 5 bases and J lost 7, with 8 bases in between. The CDR3 is 11 amino acids. The CDR3 loop is CASSLSIEAFF. The CDR3 DNA follows: TGTGCCAGCAGTCTCTCGATTGAAGCTTTCTTT.

This clonotype has at least ten counts. This rearrangement joins TRBV20-1 to TRBJ2-3; 9 bases match TRBD2. After removal of 2 bases from V and 6 bases from J, the junction contained 6 bases not matched to a gene. Germline lookup yields CDR1 DFQATT and CDR2 SNEGSKA (reference sequence). This CDR3 comprises 14 residues. The CDR3 region has the DNA TGCAGTGCTAGAAACGCGGGGGGGAGGGATACGCAGTATTTT. Translated: CSARNAGGRDTQYF.

This clonotype was recorded at least ten times. This chain joins TRBV2 and TRBJ2-7; D is perhaps TRBD1 or TRBD2 (5 bases each). Germline values: CDR1 SNHLY, CDR2 FYNNEI. This CDR3 has 14 residues. Trimming took off 5 bases at V and 4 bases at J, with 15 bases between the two ends. CDR3 nucleotides: TGTGCCAGCAGTTCAAGGAGTGGGGGATACGAGCAGTACTTC. Its protein is CASSSRSGGYEQYF.

This clonotype was detected many times. This chain joins TRBV12-3 or TRBV12-4 and TRBJ1-1; unclear D gene. The CDR3 is 14 residues long. With 1 base removed from V and 2 bases from J, the gap between germline ends came to 8 bases. CDR3 in amino acids: CASSLGTDNTEAFF. In DNA form, the CDR3 reads TGTGCCAGCAGTTTAGGGACGGACAACACTGAAGCTTTCTTT.